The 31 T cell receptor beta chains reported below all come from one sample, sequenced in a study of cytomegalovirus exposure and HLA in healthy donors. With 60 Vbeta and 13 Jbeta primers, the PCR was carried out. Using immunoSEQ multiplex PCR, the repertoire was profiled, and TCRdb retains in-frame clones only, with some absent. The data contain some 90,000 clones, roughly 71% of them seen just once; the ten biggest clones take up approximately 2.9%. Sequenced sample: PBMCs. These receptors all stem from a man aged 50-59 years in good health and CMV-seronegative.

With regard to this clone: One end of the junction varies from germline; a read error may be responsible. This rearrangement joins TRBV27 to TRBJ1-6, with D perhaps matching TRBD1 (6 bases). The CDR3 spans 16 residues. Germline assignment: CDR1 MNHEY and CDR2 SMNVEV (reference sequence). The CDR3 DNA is TGTGCCAGCAATTTAAGGGGGACGCGGAGTCGGTCACCCCTCCACTTT. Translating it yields CASNLRGTRSRSPLHF.

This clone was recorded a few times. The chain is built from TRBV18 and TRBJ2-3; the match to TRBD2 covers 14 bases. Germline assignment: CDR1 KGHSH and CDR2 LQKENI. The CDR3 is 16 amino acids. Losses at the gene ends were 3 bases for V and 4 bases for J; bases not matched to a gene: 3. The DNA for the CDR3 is TGTGCCAGCTCACCCTCGACTAGCGGGGGGGCAGATACGCAGTATTTT. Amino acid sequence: CASSPSTSGGADTQYF.

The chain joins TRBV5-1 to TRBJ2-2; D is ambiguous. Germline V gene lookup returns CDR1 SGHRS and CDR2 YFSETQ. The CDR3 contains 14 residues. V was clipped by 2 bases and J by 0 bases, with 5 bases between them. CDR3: CASSLASNTGELFF. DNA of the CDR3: TGCGCCAGCAGCTTAGCCTCGAACACCGGGGAGCTGTTTTTT.

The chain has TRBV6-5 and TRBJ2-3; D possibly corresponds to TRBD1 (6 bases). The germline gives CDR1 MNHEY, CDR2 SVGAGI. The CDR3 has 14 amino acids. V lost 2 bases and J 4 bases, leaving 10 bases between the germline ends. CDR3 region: CASSYTGWADTQYF. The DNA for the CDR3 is TGTGCCAGCAGTTACACAGGGTGGGCAGATACGCAGTATTTT.

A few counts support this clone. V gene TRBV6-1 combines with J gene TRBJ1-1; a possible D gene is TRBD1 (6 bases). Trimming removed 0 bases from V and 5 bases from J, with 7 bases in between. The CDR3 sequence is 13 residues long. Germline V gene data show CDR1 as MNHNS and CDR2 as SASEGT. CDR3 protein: CASSEAGGTEAFF. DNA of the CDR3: TGTGCCAGCAGTGAAGCAGGGGGAACTGAAGCTTTCTTT.

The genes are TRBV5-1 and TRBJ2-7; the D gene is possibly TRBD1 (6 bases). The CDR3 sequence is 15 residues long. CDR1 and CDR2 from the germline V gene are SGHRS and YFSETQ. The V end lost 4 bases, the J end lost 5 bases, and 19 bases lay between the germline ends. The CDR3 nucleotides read TGCGCCAGCAGCCAGACAGGCCGGCATGGGAACGAGCAGTACGTC. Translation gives CASSQTGRHGNEQYV.

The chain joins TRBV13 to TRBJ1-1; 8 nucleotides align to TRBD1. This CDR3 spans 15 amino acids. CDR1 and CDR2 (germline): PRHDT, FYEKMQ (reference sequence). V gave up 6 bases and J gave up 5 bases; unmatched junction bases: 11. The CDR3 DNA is TGTGCCAGCAGGGCCTCAGGACAGGGACTTACTGAAGCTTTCTTT. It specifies CASRASGQGLTEAFF.

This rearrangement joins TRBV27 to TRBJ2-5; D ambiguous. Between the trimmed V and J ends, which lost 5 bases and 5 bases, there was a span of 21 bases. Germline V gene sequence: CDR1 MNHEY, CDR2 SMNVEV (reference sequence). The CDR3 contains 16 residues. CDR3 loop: CASSPLQIGGLETQYF. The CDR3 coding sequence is TGTGCCAGCAGTCCCCTACAGATTGGTGGTCTGGAGACCCAGTACTTC.

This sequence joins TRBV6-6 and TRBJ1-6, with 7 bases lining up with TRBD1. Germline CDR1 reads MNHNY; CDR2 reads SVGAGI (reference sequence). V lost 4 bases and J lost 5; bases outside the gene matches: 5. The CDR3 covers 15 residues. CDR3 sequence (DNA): TGTGCCAGCAGTTTGAACAGGGGAAATAATTCACCCCTCCACTTT. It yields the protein CASSLNRGNNSPLHF.

The CDR3, as DNA: TGTGCCAGCAGCGAAATAGGCGGGGCGGTGGATACGCAGTATTTT. Translating it yields CASSEIGGAVDTQYF. The chain recombines TRBV7-9 with TRBJ2-3; tentatively, D is TRBD2 (6 bases). Germline CDR1 is SEHNR and CDR2 is FQNEAQ (reference sequence). The CDR3 sequence is 15 residues long. V dropped 5 bases and J dropped 6 bases, with 18 bases sitting between them.

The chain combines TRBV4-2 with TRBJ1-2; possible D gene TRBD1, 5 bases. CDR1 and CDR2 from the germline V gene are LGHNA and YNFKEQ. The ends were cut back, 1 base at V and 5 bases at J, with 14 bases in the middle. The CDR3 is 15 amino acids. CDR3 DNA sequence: TGTGCCAGCAGCCAAGGAGGAGGGGAGAGGTATGGCTACACCTTC. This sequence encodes CASSQGGGERYGYTF.

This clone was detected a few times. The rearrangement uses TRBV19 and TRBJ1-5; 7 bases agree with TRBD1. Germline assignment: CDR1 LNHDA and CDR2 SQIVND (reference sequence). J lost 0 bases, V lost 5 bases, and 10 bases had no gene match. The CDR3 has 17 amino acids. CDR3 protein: CASSPRRGQYSNQPQHF. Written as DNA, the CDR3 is TGTGCCAGTAGTCCCCGGAGGGGACAGTATAGCAATCAGCCCCAGCATTTT.

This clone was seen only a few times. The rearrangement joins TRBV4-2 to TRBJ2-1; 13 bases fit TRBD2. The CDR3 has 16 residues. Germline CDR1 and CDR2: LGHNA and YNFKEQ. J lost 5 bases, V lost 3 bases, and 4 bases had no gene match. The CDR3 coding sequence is TGTGCCAGCAGCCAGGAAGGGACTAGCGGGAACAATGAGCAGTTCTTC. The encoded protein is CASSQEGTSGNNEQFF.

CDR3 sequence (DNA): TGCGCCAGCAGCCCACTAGCGGGGGGATTTAACACCGGGGAGCTGTTTTTT. Translation gives CASSPLAGGFNTGELFF. J is TRBJ2-2 and V is TRBV5-1; 12 nucleotides agree with TRBD2. The CDR3 extends over 17 amino acids. In germline, CDR1 is SGHRS, CDR2 YFSETQ. V lost 4 bases, J lost 2 bases, and 6 bases stayed unmatched.

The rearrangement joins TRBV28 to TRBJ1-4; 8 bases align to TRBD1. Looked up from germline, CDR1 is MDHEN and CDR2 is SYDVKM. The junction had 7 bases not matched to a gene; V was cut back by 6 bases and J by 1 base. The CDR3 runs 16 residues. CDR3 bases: TGTGCCAGCAGCCAGACAGGGGCCGGAACTAATGAAAAACTGTTTTTT. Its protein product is CASSQTGAGTNEKLFF.

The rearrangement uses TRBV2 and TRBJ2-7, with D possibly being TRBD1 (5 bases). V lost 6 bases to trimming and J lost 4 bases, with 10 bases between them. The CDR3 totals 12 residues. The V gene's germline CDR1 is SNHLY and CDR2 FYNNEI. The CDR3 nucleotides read TGTGCCAGCAGGGAGACAGTTTACGAGCAGTACTTC. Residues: CASRETVYEQYF. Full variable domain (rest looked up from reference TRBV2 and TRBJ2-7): EPEVTQTPSHQVTQMGQEVILRCVPISNHLYFYWYRQILGQKVEFLVSFYNNEISEKSEIFDDQFSVERPDGSNFTLKIRSTKLEDSAMYFCASRETVYEQYFGPGTRLTVT.

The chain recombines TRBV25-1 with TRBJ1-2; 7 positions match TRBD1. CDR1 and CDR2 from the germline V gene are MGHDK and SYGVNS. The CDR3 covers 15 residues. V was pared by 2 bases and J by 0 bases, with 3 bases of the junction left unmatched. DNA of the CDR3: TGTGCCAGCAGTGAAAGGACAGGAGCTAACTATGGCTACACCTTC. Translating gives CASSERTGANYGYTF.

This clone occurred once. The CDR3 reads CSVPGLTADTQYF. For the CDR3, the DNA is TGCAGCGTCCCGGGACTCACGGCAGATACGCAGTATTTT. V gene TRBV29-1 combines with J gene TRBJ2-3; TRBD2 might be the D (6 bases). The germline V and J ends were trimmed by 6 bases and 4 bases, with 14 bases remaining between them. The CDR3 extends over 13 amino acids. Germline V gene data show CDR1 as SQVTM and CDR2 as ANQGSEA.

The CDR3 is CASSQDRVRETQYF. In DNA form, the CDR3 reads TGTGCCAGCAGTCAAGACAGGGTACGAGAGACCCAGTACTTC. V usage is TRBV25-1 and J usage is TRBJ2-5; 7 nucleotides agree with TRBD1. The CDR3 totals 14 residues. The germline CDR1 and CDR2 sequences are MGHDK and SYGVNS. V lost 5 bases, J lost 4 bases, and 7 bases stayed unmatched. The whole variable domain, remainder taken from reference TRBV25-1 and TRBJ2-5, is EADIYQTPRYLVIGTGKKITLECSQTMGHDKMYWYQQDPGMELHLIHYSYGVNSTEKGDLSSESTVSRIRTEHFPLTLESARPSHTSQYLCASSQDRVRETQYFGPGTRLLVL.

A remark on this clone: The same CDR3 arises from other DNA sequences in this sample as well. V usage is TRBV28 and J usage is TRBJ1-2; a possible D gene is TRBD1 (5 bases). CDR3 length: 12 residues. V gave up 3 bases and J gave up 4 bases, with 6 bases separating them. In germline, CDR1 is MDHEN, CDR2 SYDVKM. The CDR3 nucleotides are TGTGCCAGCAGTTTTGACAGCTATGGCTACACCTTC. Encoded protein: CASSFDSYGYTF.

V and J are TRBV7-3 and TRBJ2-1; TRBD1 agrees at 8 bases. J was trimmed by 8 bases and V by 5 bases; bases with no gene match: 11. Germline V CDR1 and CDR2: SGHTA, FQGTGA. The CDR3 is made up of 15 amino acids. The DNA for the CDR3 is TGTGCCAGCAGCGCCCCCCGGACAGGGAGCGATGAGCAGTTCTTC. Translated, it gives CASSAPRTGSDEQFF.

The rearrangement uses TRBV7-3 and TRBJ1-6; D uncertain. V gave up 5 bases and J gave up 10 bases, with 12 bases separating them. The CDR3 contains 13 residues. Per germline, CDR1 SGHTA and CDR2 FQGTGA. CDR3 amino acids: CASSTPVISPLHF. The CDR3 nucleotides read TGTGCCAGCAGCACTCCCGTTATATCACCCCTCCACTTT. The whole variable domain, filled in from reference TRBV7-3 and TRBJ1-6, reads GAGVSQTPSNKVTEKGKYVELRCDPISGHTALYWYRQSLGQGPEFLIYFQGTGAADDSGLPNDRFFAVRPEGSVSTLKIQRTERGDSAVYLCASSTPVISPLHFGNGTRLTVT.

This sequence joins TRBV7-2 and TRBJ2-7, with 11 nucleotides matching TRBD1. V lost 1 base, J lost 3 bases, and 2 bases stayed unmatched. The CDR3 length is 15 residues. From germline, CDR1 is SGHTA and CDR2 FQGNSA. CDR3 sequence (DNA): TGTGCCAGCAGCTTAGGGACAGGGGGCATCTACGAGCAGTACTTC. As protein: CASSLGTGGIYEQYF.

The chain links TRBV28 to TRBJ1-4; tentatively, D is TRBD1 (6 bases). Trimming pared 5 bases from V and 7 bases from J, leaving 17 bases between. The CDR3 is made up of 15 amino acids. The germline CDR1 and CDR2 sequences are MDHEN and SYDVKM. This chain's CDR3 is CASSPPGAGGEKLFF. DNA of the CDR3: TGTGCCAGCAGTCCCCCGGGGGCGGGGGGTGAAAAACTGTTTTTT.

The CDR3 is CASSGNRLVSTEAFF. The CDR3 DNA reads TGTGCCAGCAGTGGTAACAGGCTGGTTAGCACTGAAGCTTTCTTT. The chain joins TRBV2 to TRBJ1-1; TRBD1 might be the D (5 bases). The CDR3 covers 15 residues. Germline CDR1 SNHLY, CDR2 FYNNEI. V was clipped by 4 bases and J by 4 bases, with 16 bases between them.

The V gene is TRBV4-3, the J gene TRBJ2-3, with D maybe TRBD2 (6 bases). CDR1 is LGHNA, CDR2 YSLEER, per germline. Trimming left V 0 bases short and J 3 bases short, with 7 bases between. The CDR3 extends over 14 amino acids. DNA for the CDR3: TGCGCCAGCAGCCAAGAGACTAGGACAGATACGCAGTATTTT. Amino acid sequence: CASSQETRTDTQYF.

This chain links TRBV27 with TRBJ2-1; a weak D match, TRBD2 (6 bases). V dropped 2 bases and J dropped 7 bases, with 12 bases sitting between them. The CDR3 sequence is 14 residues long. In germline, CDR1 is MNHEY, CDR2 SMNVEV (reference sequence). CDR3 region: CASSLRGSGNEQFF. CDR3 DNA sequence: TGTGCCAGCAGTTTACGGGGGAGTGGGAATGAGCAGTTCTTC.

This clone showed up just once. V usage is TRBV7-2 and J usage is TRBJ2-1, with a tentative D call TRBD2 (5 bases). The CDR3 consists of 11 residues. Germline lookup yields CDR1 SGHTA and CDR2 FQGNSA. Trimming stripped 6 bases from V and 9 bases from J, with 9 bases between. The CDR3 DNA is TGTGCCAGCAGGCGAGCGGCTGAGCAGTTCTTC. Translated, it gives CASRRAAEQFF. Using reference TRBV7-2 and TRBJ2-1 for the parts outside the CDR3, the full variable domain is GAGVSQSPSNKVTEKGKDVELRCDPISGHTALYWYRQSLGQGLEFLIYFQGNSAPDKSGLPSDRFSAERTGGSVSTLTIQRTQQEDSAVYLCASRRAAEQFFGPGTRLTVL.

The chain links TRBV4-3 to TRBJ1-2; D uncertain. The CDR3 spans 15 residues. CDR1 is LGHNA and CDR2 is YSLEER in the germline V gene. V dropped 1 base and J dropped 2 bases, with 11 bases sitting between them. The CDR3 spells CASSQVIGSNYGYTF. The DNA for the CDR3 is TGCGCCAGCAGCCAAGTTATAGGGAGCAACTATGGCTACACCTTC.

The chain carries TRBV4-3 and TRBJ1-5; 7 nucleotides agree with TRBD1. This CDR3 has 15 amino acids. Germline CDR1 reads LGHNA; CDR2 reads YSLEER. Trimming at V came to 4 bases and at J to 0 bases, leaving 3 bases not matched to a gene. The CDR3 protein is CASSRGTDSNQPQHF. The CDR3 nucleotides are TGCGCCAGCAGCCGGGGGACAGATAGCAATCAGCCCCAGCATTTT.

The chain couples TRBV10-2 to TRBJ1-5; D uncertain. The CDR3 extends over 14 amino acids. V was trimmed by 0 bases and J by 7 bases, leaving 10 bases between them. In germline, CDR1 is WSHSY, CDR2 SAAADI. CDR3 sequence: CASSESVGLQPQHF. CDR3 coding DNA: TGCGCCAGCAGTGAGTCGGTTGGTCTACAGCCCCAGCATTTT.